These 31 T cell receptor beta chains were sequenced from one sample in a study of blood T cell repertoires in COVID-19. The table came from immunoSEQ multiplex PCR; TCRdb's copy has only in-frame clones and leaves some out. The repertoire holds around 310,000 clones, roughly 91% seen once, with almost 9.5% in the top ten. Sequenced material: PBMCs or T cells enriched from blood (not recorded which). These receptors originate from a woman aged 25 to 45 who had recovered from COVID-19.

This clone was seen only a few times. V is TRBV7-2 and J is TRBJ2-7; D possibly corresponds to TRBD2 (6 bases). Trimming shortened V by 4 bases and J by 1 base, and 14 bases separated the two germline ends. The CDR3 is made up of 15 amino acids. In germline, CDR1 is SGHTA, CDR2 FQGNSA. CDR3 in amino acids: CASSSRLGGSYEQYF. CDR3 bases: TGTGCCAGCAGCTCGAGACTGGGGGGATCCTACGAGCAGTACTTC.

V is TRBV10-1 and J is TRBJ2-5; maybe TRBD1 (6 bases). This CDR3 is built from 14 residues. Germline CDR1 and CDR2: WNHNN and SYGVQD (reference sequence). V was shortened by 3 bases and J by 5 bases, with 13 bases between the two germline ends. The CDR3 DNA reads as TGCGCCAGCAGTGATGGGGGCCCCAGGGAGACCCAGTACTTC. Translated: CASSDGGPRETQYF.

This rearrangement joins TRBV4-1 to TRBJ2-3, with TRBD2 matching over 8 bases. Germline V gene data show CDR1 as MGHRA and CDR2 as YSYEKL. J lost 2 bases, V lost 4 bases, and 11 bases had no gene match. There are 17 residues in the CDR3. CDR3 loop: CASSRNTAGASTDTQYF. The CDR3 nucleotides are TGCGCCAGCAGCCGAAATACAGCGGGAGCCTCCACAGATACGCAGTATTTT.

The chain links TRBV19 to TRBJ2-2; 8 nucleotides match TRBD1. Germline V gene lookup returns CDR1 LNHDA and CDR2 SQIVND (reference sequence). Trimming removed 3 bases from V and 7 bases from J; junction bases left unmatched: 10. The CDR3 is 16 amino acids. CDR3 in DNA: TGTGCCAGTAGTATCCCCGGACAGGGCAAGGGCGGGGAGCTGTTTTTT. Translated, it gives CASSIPGQGKGGELFF. The variable domain in full, with the rest retrieved from reference TRBV19 and TRBJ2-2, is DGGITQSPKYLFRKEGQNVTLSCEQNLNHDAMYWYRQDPGQGLRLIYYSQIVNDFQKGDIAEGYSVSREKKESFPLTVTSAQKNPTAFYLCASSIPGQGKGGELFFGEGSRLTVL.

This chain links TRBV7-8 with TRBJ1-1, with 8 positions matching TRBD1. This CDR3 is built from 15 residues. The V and J ends lost 5 bases and 0 bases, in that order; junction bases with no gene match: 5. The germline gives CDR1 SGHVS, CDR2 FQNEAQ. This CDR3 reads CASSRRTGLNTEAFF. In DNA form, the CDR3 reads TGTGCCAGCAGCCGCCGGACAGGGTTGAACACTGAAGCTTTCTTT.

The rearrangement uses TRBV18 and TRBJ2-2; a weak D match, TRBD1 (6 bases). V lost 3 bases to trimming and J lost 4 bases, with 12 bases between them. Germline CDR1 reads KGHSH; CDR2 reads LQKENI. The length of the CDR3 is 15 residues. The CDR3 loop reads CASSPNGTTTGELFF. DNA for the CDR3: TGTGCCAGCTCACCCAACGGGACAACCACCGGGGAGCTGTTTTTT.

The rearrangement joins TRBV6-5 to TRBJ2-5, with D perhaps matching TRBD2 (6 bases). The CDR3 loop spans 14 amino acids. CDR1 and CDR2 (germline): MNHEY, SVGAGI. V was shortened by 4 bases and J by 5 bases, with 14 bases between the two germline ends. The CDR3 DNA sequence: TGTGCCAGCAGTTTGGCGGGAATAGAGGAGACCCAGTACTTC. Its protein product is CASSLAGIEETQYF.

The chain joins TRBV19 to TRBJ2-1; D might be TRBD2 (5 bases). This CDR3 comprises 14 residues. V lost 7 bases and J lost 14, with 24 bases in between. CDR1 and CDR2 (germline): LNHDA, SQIVND (reference sequence). CDR3 in amino acids: CASKYSSEVNEEFF. CDR3 DNA: TGTGCCAGTAAGTACTCGTCGGAGGTCAATGAAGAGTTCTTC.

The chain links TRBV19 to TRBJ2-2; TRBD1 agrees at 7 bases. Germline CDR1 is LNHDA and CDR2 is SQIVND (reference sequence). This CDR3 contains 16 residues. V lost 5 bases and J lost 0; bases outside the gene matches: 6. This CDR3 is CASSPIDRANTGELFF. The CDR3 DNA reads TGTGCCAGTAGTCCGATAGACAGGGCGAACACCGGGGAGCTGTTTTTT.

The rearrangement joins TRBV5-1 to TRBJ2-3; 9 nucleotides align to TRBD2. The CDR3 loop spans 14 amino acids. Germline V gene lookup returns CDR1 SGHRS and CDR2 YFSETQ. The V segment lost 8 bases and the J segment 4 bases; nucleotides outside the gene matches: 8. CDR3 in DNA: TGCGCCAGTACCTTTAGCGGGAGTCCAGATACGCAGTATTTT. Translating it yields CASTFSGSPDTQYF.

The chain has TRBV4-2 and TRBJ2-1, with 7 bases matching TRBD1. Germline CDR1 is LGHNA and CDR2 is YNFKEQ. The CDR3 contains 17 residues. V trimming: 3 bases; J trimming: 5 bases; junction bases outside the gene matches: 13. CDR3 in amino acids: CASSHDPEGQVNNEQFF. CDR3 DNA: TGTGCCAGCAGCCATGACCCTGAAGGACAGGTAAACAATGAGCAGTTCTTC.

The chain employs TRBV7-3 and TRBJ1-6, with no clear D. CDR3 length: 13 amino acids. V was pared by 4 bases and J by 7 bases, with 8 bases between. The germline V gene has CDR1 SGHTA and CDR2 FQGTGA. This chain's CDR3 is CASSSYLNSPLHF. The CDR3 nucleotides read TGTGCCAGCAGCTCCTACCTGAATTCACCCCTCCACTTT.

The rearrangement uses TRBV7-2 and TRBJ2-7; a possible D gene is TRBD2 (6 bases). V lost 5 bases and J lost 2, with 19 bases in between. CDR1 is SGHTA, CDR2 FQGNSA, per germline. CDR3 size: 16 residues. DNA of the CDR3: TGTGCCAGCAGCCCCCCCCGCGCGGGGCCTACCTACGAGCAGTACTTC. Amino acids: CASSPPRAGPTYEQYF.

The chain couples TRBV20-1 to TRBJ1-1; D is possibly TRBD1 (6 bases). The CDR3 has 11 amino acids. Germline values: CDR1 DFQATT, CDR2 SNEGSKA (reference sequence). V lost 6 bases, J lost 7 bases, and 12 bases lay in between. CDR3 sequence reads: CSATDRDEAFF. In DNA form, the CDR3 reads TGCAGTGCCACGGACAGAGATGAAGCTTTCTTT.

This clone showed up just once. The chain employs TRBV20-1 and TRBJ1-2; D not resolved. The CDR3 spans 10 residues. CDR1 and CDR2 (germline): DFQATT, SNEGSKA (reference sequence). V lost 6 bases, J lost 8 bases, and 10 bases lay in between. The CDR3 DNA reads TGCAGTGCCCCCGGGTCCGGCTACACCTTC. It codes for CSAPGSGYTF.

V gene TRBV11-2 combines with J gene TRBJ1-2; the match to TRBD1 covers 8 bases. CDR1 SGHAT and CDR2 FQNNGV come from the germline V gene. V lost 6 bases to trimming and J lost 8 bases; unmatched junction nucleotides: 8. The CDR3 extends over 13 amino acids. The chain's CDR3 is CASSPGQGRGYTF. CDR3 bases: TGTGCCAGCAGTCCAGGACAGGGCCGAGGCTACACCTTC.

This clone came up a few times. The chain carries TRBV5-1 and TRBJ1-6; 8 bases agree with TRBD1. The CDR3 is 16 residues long. Germline CDR1 SGHRS, CDR2 YFSETQ. Trimming cost V 4 bases and J 7 bases; bases outside gene matches: 10. CDR3 coding DNA: TGCGCCAGCAGCAGATGGACAGGGACTCCCAATTCACCCCTCCACTTT. It encodes CASSRWTGTPNSPLHF. The full variable domain, rest sourced from reference TRBV5-1 and TRBJ1-6, is KAGVTQTPRYLIKTRGQQVTLSCSPISGHRSVSWYQQTPGQGLQFLFEYFSETQRNKGNFPGRFSGRQFSNSRSEMNVSTLELGDSALYLCASSRWTGTPNSPLHFGNGTRLTVT.

This clone was seen just once. The chain joins TRBV7-3 to TRBJ1-5; 8 nucleotides line up with TRBD1. Per germline, CDR1 SGHTA and CDR2 FQGTGA. The CDR3 spans 18 residues. V lost 5 bases to trimming and J lost 2 bases; unmatched junction nucleotides: 14. The CDR3: CASSPPMDRVSRNQPQHF. DNA for the CDR3: TGTGCCAGCAGCCCACCGATGGACAGGGTATCTCGCAATCAGCCCCAGCATTTT. Variable domain in full (rest from reference TRBV7-3 and TRBJ1-5): GAGVSQTPSNKVTEKGKYVELRCDPISGHTALYWYRQSLGQGPEFLIYFQGTGAADDSGLPNDRFFAVRPEGSVSTLKIQRTERGDSAVYLCASSPPMDRVSRNQPQHFGDGTRLSIL.

The chain recombines TRBV3-1 (or the pseudogene TRBV3-2) with TRBJ1-2; TRBD1 matches 8 bases. The germline gives CDR1 LGHDT, CDR2 YNNKEL (reference sequence). The CDR3 extends over 17 amino acids. The trim removed 1 base at V and 4 bases at J, leaving 11 bases unmatched. CDR3 residues: CASSQVRGRGPTYGYTF. Here the CDR3 DNA reads TGTGCCAGCAGCCAAGTTCGCGGCAGGGGGCCGACCTATGGCTACACCTTC.

The V and J genes are TRBV28 and TRBJ1-5; D call uncertain. This CDR3 region has 14 residues. Germline CDR1 and CDR2: MDHEN and SYDVKM. With 1 base removed from V and 7 bases from J, the gap between germline ends came to 11 bases. DNA of the CDR3: TGTGCCAGCAGTTTATTCGCAGGTGGCCAGCCCCAGCATTTT. Amino acid sequence: CASSLFAGGQPQHF.

The chain joins TRBV2 to TRBJ1-5; D perhaps matches TRBD1 (5 bases). The germline gives CDR1 SNHLY, CDR2 FYNNEI. Trimming stripped 4 bases from V and 4 bases from J, with 26 bases between. The CDR3 sequence is 19 residues long. CDR3: CASSALGAAFSGLNQPQHF. DNA of the CDR3: TGTGCCAGCAGTGCGCTAGGGGCAGCATTTTCGGGACTTAATCAGCCCCAGCATTTT.

The genes are TRBV27 and TRBJ1-3; 7 bases are shared with TRBD1. The V and J ends lost 5 bases and 0 bases, in that order; junction bases with no gene match: 19. This CDR3 has 20 amino acids. Germline loops: CDR1 MNHEY, CDR2 SMNVEV (reference sequence). CDR3 in DNA: TGTGCCAGCAGTCCCCTCGGCCGACAGGGTTACGCTCTCTCTGGAAACACCATATATTTT. Its protein is CASSPLGRQGYALSGNTIYF.

CDR3 loop: CASSPAGGEAFF. CDR3 bases: TGTGCCAGCTCACCGGCAGGGGGAGAAGCTTTCTTT. This chain uses TRBV18 with TRBJ1-1; 7 nucleotides agree with TRBD1. V was clipped by 3 bases and J by 8 bases; unmatched bases: 3. Germline V lookup: CDR1 KGHSH, CDR2 LQKENI. CDR3 length: 12 residues.

The CDR3 is CASSLPTSGVGDTQYF. For the CDR3, the DNA is TGTGCCAGCAGCTTACCGACTAGCGGGGTGGGGGATACGCAGTATTTT. The J gene is TRBJ2-3, the V gene TRBV5-5; 11 bases fit TRBD2. This CDR3 spans 16 amino acids. Trimming took 2 bases from V and 6 from J; bases not matched to a gene: 8. CDR1 and CDR2 from the germline V gene are SGHKS and YYEKEE (reference sequence).

This clone was seen a few times. The rearrangement links TRBV19 to TRBJ1-1; 11 nucleotides match TRBD1. Trimming at V came to 4 bases and at J to 4 bases, leaving 8 bases not matched to a gene. The germline V gene has CDR1 LNHDA and CDR2 SQIVND (reference sequence). The CDR3 sequence is 16 residues long. CDR3 in DNA: TGTGCCAGTAGTAGCCCGGGACAGGGGGTGGCCACTGAAGCTTTCTTT. This encodes CASSSPGQGVATEAFF.

J is TRBJ2-1 and V is TRBV11-2; no definite D call. V lost 0 bases and J 0 bases, leaving 12 bases between the germline ends. This CDR3 contains 17 residues. Germline loops: CDR1 SGHAT, CDR2 FQNNGV. The CDR3 reads CASSLDRYNPSYNEQFF. The CDR3, as DNA: TGTGCCAGCAGCTTAGATCGTTACAACCCCTCCTACAATGAGCAGTTCTTC.

The rearrangement joins TRBV6-5 to TRBJ2-5, with a possible D match to TRBD1 (6 bases). Trimming left V 5 bases short and J 4 bases short, with 14 bases between. Germline V lookup: CDR1 MNHEY, CDR2 SVGAGI. CDR3 length equals 14 residues. The DNA for the CDR3 is TGTGCCAGCAGTCCTAGGGGGTCTGGAGAGACCCAGTACTTC. Protein product: CASSPRGSGETQYF.

A note on this clone: A junction end diverges from the germline sequence, so it may reflect a read error. This chain joins TRBV7-7 and TRBJ2-1, with 7 bases that match TRBD2. The CDR3 has 17 amino acids. In germline, CDR1 is SSHAT, CDR2 FNYEAQ (reference sequence). The CDR3 spells CASSLGPAGAIANEQFF. In DNA form, the CDR3 reads TGTGCTAGCAGCTTAGGTCCGGCGGGAGCAATTGCCAATGAGCAGTTCTTC.

The V gene is TRBV4-3, the J gene TRBJ1-4, with a tentative D call TRBD1 (6 bases). This CDR3 contains 17 residues. The V and J ends lost 4 bases and 4 bases respectively, with 19 bases between them. Germline values: CDR1 LGHNA, CDR2 YSLEER. CDR3 DNA sequence: TGCGCCAGCAGCCGGTTAGGTCGGACAGTCTTTAATGAAAAACTGTTTTTT. Amino acids: CASSRLGRTVFNEKLFF.

V gene TRBV27 combines with J gene TRBJ1-1; D uncertain. CDR1 is MNHEY and CDR2 is SMNVEV in the germline V gene (reference sequence). The CDR3 has 15 residues. Trimming pared 0 bases from V and 1 base from J, leaving 9 bases between. The CDR3 nucleotides read TGTGCCAGCAGTTTATCGAACCGGGGGAACACTGAAGCTTTCTTT. Amino acids: CASSLSNRGNTEAFF.

This sequence joins TRBV24-1 and TRBJ2-2, with 11 bases lining up with TRBD2. The CDR3 is 14 amino acids. CDR1 is KGHDR and CDR2 is SFDVKD in the germline V gene. V lost 6 bases to trimming and J lost 6 bases; unmatched junction nucleotides: 2. CDR3 in DNA: TGTGCCACCAGTACTAGCGGGAGAGCCGGGGAGCTGTTTTTT. Translated, it gives CATSTSGRAGELFF.